This record looks at one T cell receptor beta chain sequence and its context. Other DNA sequences from this sample encode an identical CDR3 as well. This sample stems from a study of blood T cell repertoires in COVID-19. Sequenced by immunoSEQ multiplex PCR; TCRdb stores in-frame clones only, minus some. This sample has 150,000 to 200,000 clones; about four fifths occur once, and the top ten carry around 2.4%. CDR1 is LNHDA and CDR2 is SQIVND in the germline V gene (reference sequence). Trimming pared 3 bases from V and 3 bases from J, leaving 8 bases between. CDR3 length: 13 residues. Material for sequencing was peripheral blood. The chain joins TRBV19 to TRBJ1-1; maybe TRBD1 (5 bases). The receptor's source is a human donor with acute or convalescent COVID-19. The donor label of this sample is uncertain. CDR3 sequence (DNA): TGTGCCAGTAGTATTCGGGGGGACACTGAAGCTTTCTTT. Protein: CASSIRGDTEAFF.